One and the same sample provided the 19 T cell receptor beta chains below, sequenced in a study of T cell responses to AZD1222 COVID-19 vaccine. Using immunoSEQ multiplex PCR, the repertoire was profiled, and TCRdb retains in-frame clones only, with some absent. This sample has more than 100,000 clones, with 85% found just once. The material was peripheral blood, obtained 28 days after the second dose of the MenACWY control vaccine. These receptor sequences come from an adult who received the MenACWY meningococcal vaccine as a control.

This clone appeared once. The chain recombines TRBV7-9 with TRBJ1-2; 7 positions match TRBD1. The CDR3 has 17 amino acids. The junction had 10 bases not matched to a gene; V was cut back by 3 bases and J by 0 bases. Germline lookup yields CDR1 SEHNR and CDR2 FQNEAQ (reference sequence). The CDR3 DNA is TGTGCCAGCAGCTTCCTGACAGGGCCGATTACTAACTATGGCTACACCTTC. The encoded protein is CASSFLTGPITNYGYTF.

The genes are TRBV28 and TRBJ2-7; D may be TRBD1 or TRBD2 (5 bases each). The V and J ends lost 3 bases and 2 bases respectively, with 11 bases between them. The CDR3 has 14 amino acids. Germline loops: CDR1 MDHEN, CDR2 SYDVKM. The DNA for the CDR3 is TGTGCCAGCAGTTTTGGGGGACCTACCTACGAGCAGTACGTC. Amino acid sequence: CASSFGGPTYEQYV.

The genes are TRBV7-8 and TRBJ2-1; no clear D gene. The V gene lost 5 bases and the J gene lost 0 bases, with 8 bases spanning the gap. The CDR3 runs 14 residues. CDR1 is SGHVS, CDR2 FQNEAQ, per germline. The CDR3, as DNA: TGTGCCAGCAGCCCAAGGGACTCCTACAATGAGCAGTTCTTC. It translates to CASSPRDSYNEQFF.

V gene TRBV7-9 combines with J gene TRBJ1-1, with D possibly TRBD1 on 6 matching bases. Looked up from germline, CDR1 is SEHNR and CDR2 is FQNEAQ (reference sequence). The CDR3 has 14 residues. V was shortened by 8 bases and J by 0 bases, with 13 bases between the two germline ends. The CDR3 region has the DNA TGTGCCAGCGGGATCCAGGGGATGAACACTGAAGCTTTCTTT. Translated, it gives CASGIQGMNTEAFF.

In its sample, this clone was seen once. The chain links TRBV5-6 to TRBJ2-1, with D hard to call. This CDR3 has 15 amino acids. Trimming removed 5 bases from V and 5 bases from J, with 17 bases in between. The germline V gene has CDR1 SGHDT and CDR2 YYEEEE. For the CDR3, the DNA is TGTGCCAGCAGACTGTGGGTCAAGGTTGACAATGAGCAGTTCTTC. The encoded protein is CASRLWVKVDNEQFF.

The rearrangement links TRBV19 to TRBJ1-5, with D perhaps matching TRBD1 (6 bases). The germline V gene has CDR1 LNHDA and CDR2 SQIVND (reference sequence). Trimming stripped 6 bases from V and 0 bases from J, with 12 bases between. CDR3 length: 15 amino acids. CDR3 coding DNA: TGTGCCAGTAGCACCAACAGGGATAGCAATCAGCCCCAGCATTTT. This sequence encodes CASSTNRDSNQPQHF.

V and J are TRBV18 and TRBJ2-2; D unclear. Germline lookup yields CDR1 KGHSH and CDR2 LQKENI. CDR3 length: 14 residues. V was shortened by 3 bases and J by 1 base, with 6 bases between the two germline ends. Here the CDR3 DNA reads TGTGCCAGCTCACCGGCGGAGAACACCGGGGAGCTGTTTTTT. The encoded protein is CASSPAENTGELFF.

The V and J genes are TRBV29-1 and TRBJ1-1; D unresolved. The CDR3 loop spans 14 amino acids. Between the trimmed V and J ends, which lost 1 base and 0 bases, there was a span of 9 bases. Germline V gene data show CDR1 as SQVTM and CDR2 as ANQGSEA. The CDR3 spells CSVEASQMNTEAFF. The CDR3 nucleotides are TGCAGCGTTGAAGCGTCTCAGATGAACACTGAAGCTTTCTTT. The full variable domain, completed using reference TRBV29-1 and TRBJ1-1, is SAVISQKPSRDICQRGTSLTIQCQVDSQVTMMFWYRQQPGQSLTLIATANQGSEATYESGFVIDKFPISRPNLTFSTLTVSNMSPEDSSIYLCSVEASQMNTEAFFGQGTRLTVV.

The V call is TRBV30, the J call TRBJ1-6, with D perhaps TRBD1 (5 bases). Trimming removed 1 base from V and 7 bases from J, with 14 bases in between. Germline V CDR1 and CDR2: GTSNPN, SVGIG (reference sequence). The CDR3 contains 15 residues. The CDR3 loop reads CAWSATGGRNSPLHF. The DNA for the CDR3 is TGTGCCTGGAGTGCCACGGGGGGGAGGAATTCACCCCTCCACTTT.

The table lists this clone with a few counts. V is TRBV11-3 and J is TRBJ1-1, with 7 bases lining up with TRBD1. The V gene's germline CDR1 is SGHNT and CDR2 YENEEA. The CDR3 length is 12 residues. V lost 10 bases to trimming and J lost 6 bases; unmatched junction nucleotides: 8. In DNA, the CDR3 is TGTGCCACTCGTGACAGGGACGCTGAAGCTTTCTTT. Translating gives CATRDRDAEAFF.

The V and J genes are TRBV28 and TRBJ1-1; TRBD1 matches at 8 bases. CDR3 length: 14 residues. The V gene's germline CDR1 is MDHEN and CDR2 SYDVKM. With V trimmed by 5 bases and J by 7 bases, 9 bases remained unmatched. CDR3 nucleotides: TGTGCCAGCAGTCGCGATGGACAGGGCTTTGAAGCTTTCTTT. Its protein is CASSRDGQGFEAFF.

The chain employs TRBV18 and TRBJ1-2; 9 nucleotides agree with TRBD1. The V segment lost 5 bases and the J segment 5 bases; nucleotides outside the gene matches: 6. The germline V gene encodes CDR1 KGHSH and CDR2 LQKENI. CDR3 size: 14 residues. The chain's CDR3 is CASSSRTGEYGYTF. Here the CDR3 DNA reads TGTGCCAGCTCATCAAGGACAGGGGAGTATGGCTACACCTTC.

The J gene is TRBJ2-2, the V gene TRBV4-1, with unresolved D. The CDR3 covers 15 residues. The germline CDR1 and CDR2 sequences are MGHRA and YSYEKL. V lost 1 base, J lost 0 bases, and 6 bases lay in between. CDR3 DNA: TGCGCCAGCAGCCAAGGCAACGCGAACACCGGGGAGCTGTTTTTT. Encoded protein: CASSQGNANTGELFF.

In DNA, the CDR3 is TGTGCCAGCAGACCGACTAGCGGGTACAATGAGCAGTTCTTC. Its protein is CASRPTSGYNEQFF. The chain carries TRBV6-5 and TRBJ2-1, with TRBD2 identical over 10 bases. V shed 6 bases, J shed 4 bases, and the junction held 3 bases outside the gene matches. The CDR3 totals 14 residues. Germline values: CDR1 MNHEY, CDR2 SVGAGI.

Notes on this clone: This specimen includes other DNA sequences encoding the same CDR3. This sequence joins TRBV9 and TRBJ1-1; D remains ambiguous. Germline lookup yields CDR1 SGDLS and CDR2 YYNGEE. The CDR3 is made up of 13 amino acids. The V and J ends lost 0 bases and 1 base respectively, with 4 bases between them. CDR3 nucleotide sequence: TGTGCCAGCAGCGTAGGGGCGAACACTGAAGCTTTCTTT. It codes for CASSVGANTEAFF.

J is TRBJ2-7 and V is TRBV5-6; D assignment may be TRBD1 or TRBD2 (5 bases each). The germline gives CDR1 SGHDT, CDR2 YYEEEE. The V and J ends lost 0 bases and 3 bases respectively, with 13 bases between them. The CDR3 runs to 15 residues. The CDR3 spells CASSLARGGLYEQYV. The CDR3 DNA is TGTGCCAGCAGCTTGGCCCGTGGGGGTCTCTACGAGCAGTACGTC.

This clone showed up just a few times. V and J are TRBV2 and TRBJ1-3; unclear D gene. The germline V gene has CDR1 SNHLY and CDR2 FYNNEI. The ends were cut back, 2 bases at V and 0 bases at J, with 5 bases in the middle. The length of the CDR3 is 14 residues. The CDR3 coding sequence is TGTGCCAGCAGTGAACAGAACTCTGGAAACACCATATATTTT. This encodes CASSEQNSGNTIYF.

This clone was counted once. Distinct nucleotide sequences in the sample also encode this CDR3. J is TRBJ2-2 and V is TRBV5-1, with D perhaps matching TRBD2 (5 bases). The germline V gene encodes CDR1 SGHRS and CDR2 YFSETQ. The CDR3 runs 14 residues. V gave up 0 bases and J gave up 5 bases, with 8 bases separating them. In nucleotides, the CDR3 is TGCGCCAGCAGCTTGGACGGGGTTACCGGGGAGCTGTTTTTT. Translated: CASSLDGVTGELFF.

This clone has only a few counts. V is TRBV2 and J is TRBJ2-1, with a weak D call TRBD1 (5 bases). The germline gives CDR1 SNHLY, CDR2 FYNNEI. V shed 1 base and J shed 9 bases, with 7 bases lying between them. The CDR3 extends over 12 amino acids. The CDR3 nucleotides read TGTGCCAGCAGTGAAGAGGGGATTGAGCAGTTCTTC. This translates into CASSEEGIEQFF.